These 21 T cell receptor beta chains came from one sample sequenced in a study of blood T cell repertoires in COVID-19. The assay was immunoSEQ multiplex PCR, and TCRdb's table has in-frame clones only and misses some. The sample carries 35,000 to 50,000 clones, 70% to 90% recorded once. Input material: peripheral blood. All receptors come from a human donor in a cohort sampled during active COVID-19.

There are a few counts of this clone. The chain employs TRBV6-4 and TRBJ2-1; the match to TRBD2 covers 12 bases. This CDR3 spans 15 amino acids. Per the germline V gene, CDR1 is MRHNA and CDR2 is SNTAGT. Unmatched junction bases numbered 5, after V lost 7 bases and J lost 4 bases. The CDR3 is CASTEGTSGYNEQFF. CDR3 nucleotides: TGTGCCAGCACAGAAGGGACTAGCGGGTACAATGAGCAGTTCTTC.

This clone was counted a few times. The chain combines TRBV7-9 with TRBJ1-3, with 7 bases identical to TRBD1. The germline V gene has CDR1 SEHNR and CDR2 FQNEAQ (reference sequence). The V and J ends lost 5 bases and 2 bases, in that order; junction bases with no gene match: 3. The CDR3 covers 14 residues. The CDR3 region has the DNA TGTGCCAGCAGCCCACAGGGGACTGGAAACACCATATATTTT. This translates into CASSPQGTGNTIYF.

A note on this clone: The sample carries other DNA sequences with the same CDR3. The genes are TRBV5-1 and TRBJ1-1; D possibly corresponds to TRBD1 (5 bases). In germline, CDR1 is SGHRS, CDR2 YFSETQ. CDR3 length: 16 residues. Trimming took off 0 bases at V and 5 bases at J, with 17 bases between the two ends. The CDR3 DNA reads as TGCGCCAGCAGCTTGGCGGGGGGTCAGACGGGAACTGAAGCTTTCTTT. This sequence encodes CASSLAGGQTGTEAFF. Drawing the rest from reference TRBV5-1 and TRBJ1-1, the complete variable domain is KAGVTQTPRYLIKTRGQQVTLSCSPISGHRSVSWYQQTPGQGLQFLFEYFSETQRNKGNFPGRFSGRQFSNSRSEMNVSTLELGDSALYLCASSLAGGQTGTEAFFGQGTRLTVV.

The chain combines TRBV4-2 with TRBJ2-2; 9 positions match TRBD2. The CDR3 covers 17 residues. CDR1 and CDR2 (germline): LGHNA, YNFKEQ. V gave up 0 bases and J gave up 7 bases; unmatched junction bases: 9. The CDR3 nucleotides read TGTGCCAGCAGCCAAGAGGCGGGGGGGCTAGCGGGCGGGGAGCTGTTTTTT. Encoded protein: CASSQEAGGLAGGELFF.

V usage is TRBV4-1 and J usage is TRBJ2-5, with 7 bases fitting TRBD2. Per the germline V gene, CDR1 is MGHRA and CDR2 is YSYEKL. J gave up 0 bases and V 0 bases, and 13 bases lay outside the gene matches. The CDR3 sequence is 19 residues long. CDR3 in amino acids: CASSQEGASGAPNQETQYF. DNA of the CDR3: TGCGCCAGCAGCCAAGAAGGCGCCAGCGGGGCGCCAAACCAAGAGACCCAGTACTTC.

The V and J genes are TRBV12-3 or TRBV12-4 and TRBJ1-5; TRBD1 matches at 7 bases. The junction had 8 bases not matched to a gene; V was cut back by 10 bases and J by 5 bases. CDR3 length: 13 amino acids. The CDR3 is CATRQGVYQPQHF. CDR3 nucleotide sequence: TGTGCCACCAGGCAGGGGGTCTATCAGCCCCAGCATTTT.

This chain connects TRBV5-1 to TRBJ1-4; 7 bases align to TRBD1. This CDR3 is built from 14 residues. The J segment lost 8 bases and the V segment lost 4 bases, leaving 8 bases of the junction unmatched. Germline values: CDR1 SGHRS, CDR2 YFSETQ. CDR3: CASSPGQGEEKLFF. CDR3 DNA sequence: TGCGCCAGCAGCCCGGGGCAGGGGGAGGAAAAACTGTTTTTT.

The V gene is TRBV21-1, the J gene TRBJ2-2; TRBD2, the D gene given by the table, was not confirmed from the DNA. TRBV21-1 has pseudogene status. This CDR3 is 11 amino acids long. The CDR3 here is CLRGRTGELFF. The CDR3 nucleotides read TGTCTCCGGGGTAGGACCGGGGAGCTGTTTTTT.

This clone was seen a single time. This sequence joins TRBV5-1 and TRBJ2-1; 10 bases map to TRBD2. The CDR3 covers 15 residues. The V and J ends lost 4 bases and 3 bases, in that order; junction bases with no gene match: 4. Germline values: CDR1 SGHRS, CDR2 YFSETQ. In nucleotides, the CDR3 is TGCGCCAGCAGCCATGCTAGCGGGGGCTACAATGAGCAGTTCTTC. Translated: CASSHASGGYNEQFF.

The chain is built from TRBV9 and TRBJ1-6; weak D call: TRBD1 (6 bases). V was shortened by 0 bases and J by 8 bases, with 15 bases between the two germline ends. This CDR3 has 16 amino acids. Germline V gene sequence: CDR1 SGDLS, CDR2 YYNGEE. CDR3 in DNA: TGTGCCAGCAGCGTAGGACGGGACACCCTAGATTCACCCCTCCACTTT. This codes for CASSVGRDTLDSPLHF.

The genes are TRBV11-1 and TRBJ2-1; the D gene is possibly TRBD2 (5 bases). V dropped 0 bases and J dropped 9 bases, with 9 bases sitting between them. Germline lookup yields CDR1 SGHAT and CDR2 FQDESV (reference sequence). This CDR3 contains 13 residues. CDR3 sequence reads: CASSLAGVGEQFF. The CDR3 DNA sequence: TGTGCCAGCAGCTTAGCGGGAGTAGGTGAGCAGTTCTTC.

The chain uses TRBV20-1 and TRBJ2-1; a possible D gene is TRBD2 (7 bases). The germline V gene has CDR1 DFQATT and CDR2 SNEGSKA (reference sequence). CDR3 length: 14 residues. The germline V and J ends were trimmed by 3 bases and 11 bases, with 20 bases remaining between them. CDR3 nucleotide sequence: TGCAGTGCTAGTACGGCGGGGGCCCCCCCGAAGCAGTTCTTC. This codes for CSASTAGAPPKQFF.

This chain connects TRBV18 to TRBJ1-3; D is possibly TRBD1 (5 bases). The CDR3 loop spans 15 amino acids. Germline assignment: CDR1 KGHSH and CDR2 LQKENI. Trimming removed 1 base at V and 2 bases at J, with 9 bases between. In nucleotides, the CDR3 is TGTGCCAGCTCACCACAGGGGTCTCCTGGAAACACCATATATTTT. This sequence encodes CASSPQGSPGNTIYF.

The V gene is TRBV5-6, the J gene TRBJ1-2; 9 bases agree with TRBD1. The CDR3 has 14 residues. Germline V CDR1 and CDR2: SGHDT, YYEEEE. The J segment lost 4 bases and the V segment lost 5 bases, leaving 6 bases of the junction unmatched. CDR3 amino acids: CASSYRGPVYGYTF. The CDR3 DNA follows: TGTGCCAGCAGTTACAGGGGGCCCGTCTATGGCTACACCTTC.

V usage is TRBV5-1 and J usage is TRBJ2-2; the D gene is possibly TRBD2 (5 bases). Germline V gene lookup returns CDR1 SGHRS and CDR2 YFSETQ. The CDR3 extends over 16 amino acids. Trimming cost V 0 bases and J 6 bases, with 15 bases left between them. The CDR3 sequence: CASSLEVRGVSGELFF. The CDR3 nucleotides read TGCGCCAGCAGCTTGGAGGTCCGGGGAGTATCCGGGGAGCTGTTTTTT.

The chain links TRBV10-1 to TRBJ2-2; D remains unclear. Trimming stripped 7 bases from V and 0 bases from J, with 9 bases between. In germline, CDR1 is WNHNN, CDR2 SYGVQD (reference sequence). The CDR3 sequence is 14 residues long. CDR3 protein: CASTASPNTGELFF. DNA for the CDR3: TGCGCCAGCACAGCGTCACCGAACACCGGGGAGCTGTTTTTT.

This chain's CDR3 is CASSLGQVQGAFF. The CDR3 coding sequence is TGTGCCAGCAGCTTAGGTCAAGTTCAGGGAGCTTTCTTT. The rearrangement uses TRBV7-9 and TRBJ1-1; possible D gene TRBD1, 5 bases. The CDR3 runs to 13 residues. V dropped 1 base and J dropped 10 bases, with 13 bases sitting between them. The germline V gene encodes CDR1 SEHNR and CDR2 FQNEAQ (reference sequence). Using reference TRBV7-9 and TRBJ1-1 for the parts outside the CDR3, the full variable domain is DTGVSQNPRHKITKRGQNVTFRCDPISEHNRLYWYRQTLGQGPEFLTYFQNEAQLEKSRLLSDRFSAERPKGSFSTLEIQRTEQGDSAMYLCASSLGQVQGAFFGQGTRLTVV.

This chain uses TRBV4-1 with TRBJ2-1; possibly TRBD1 for D (6 bases). Trimming left V 1 base short and J 0 bases short, with 13 bases between. Germline CDR1 and CDR2: MGHRA and YSYEKL. This CDR3 contains 17 residues. The CDR3 loop reads CASSQVWTVASYNEQFF. In DNA form, the CDR3 reads TGCGCCAGCAGCCAAGTGTGGACAGTTGCCTCCTACAATGAGCAGTTCTTC.

The V and J genes are TRBV3-1 (or the pseudogene TRBV3-2) and TRBJ2-5; D might be TRBD1 (5 bases). The CDR3 spans 15 residues. V lost 0 bases to trimming and J lost 5 bases, with 13 bases between them. The germline gives CDR1 LGHDT, CDR2 YNNKEL (reference sequence). CDR3: CASSQDPGPRETQYF. CDR3 sequence (DNA): TGTGCCAGCAGCCAAGATCCAGGGCCGAGGGAGACCCAGTACTTC.

The chain's CDR3 is CASSQKPNQPQHF. The CDR3 bases are TGTGCCAGCAGCCAGAAACCAAATCAGCCCCAGCATTTT. This chain uses TRBV2 with TRBJ1-5, with D unresolved. CDR3 length equals 13 residues. Germline V gives CDR1 SNHLY, CDR2 FYNNEI. V was shortened by 6 bases and J by 4 bases, with 10 bases between the two germline ends.

The chain joins TRBV2 to TRBJ1-5; possible D gene TRBD1, 5 bases. Trimming pared 3 bases from V and 0 bases from J, leaving 9 bases between. This CDR3 spans 15 amino acids. Germline-derived CDR1 and CDR2 are SNHLY and FYNNEI. The CDR3 loop is CASSDGGYSNQPQHF. CDR3 nucleotide sequence: TGTGCCAGCAGTGATGGGGGGTATAGCAATCAGCCCCAGCATTTT.